This T cell receptor (beta chain) was recovered during a study of vaccination and CD4 T cells after COVID-19. Study details: Post-vaccine sample collection happened at a median of around 77 days after dose two, ranging 14 to 241. Cells were stimulated with overlapping spike peptide pools from SARS-CoV-2, HCoV-NL63, HCoV-OC43 and HCoV-229E.

The CDR3 runs 13 residues. The germline V gene has CDR1 MNHEY and CDR2 SVGEGT. The V end lost 6 bases, the J end lost 4 bases, and 10 bases lay between the germline ends. Regarding this clonotype: Its antigen is not identified.

Cultured CD4+ T cell DNA underwent sequencing with the Oncomine TCR Beta short-read assay. TCRdb processed the PCR reads anew with MiXCR; each CDR3 protein has one entry. Altogether some 15,000 distinct CDR3 sequences are present, around 52% being singletons, with the ten largest covering 9.4%. The treatment denotes: roughly 10-day PBMC culture with coronavirus spike peptide pools or control peptides (ViraFEST assay). Sequences were obtained from CD4+ T cells from blood, cultured in vitro. The V call is TRBV6-2 or TRBV6-3, the J call TRBJ1-3, with D unclear. The TCR was taken from a human donor who had recovered from COVID-19. The CDR3 coding sequence is TGTGCCAGCAGGGCGGACGTCGGAAACACCATATATTTT. Amino acids: CASRADVGNTIYF.